Listed here are 6 T cell receptor beta chains from one sample, sequenced in a study of Graves' ophthalmopathy and Graves' hyperthyroidism. Using RNA transcripts, the TCR beta CDR3 regions were amplified. First-round RT-PCR used HTBI primers; second-round multiplex PCR followed. In TCRdb, the multiplex PCR reads were re-called with MiXCR into one record per CDR3 protein. The data show some 350,000 distinct CDR3 sequences, with about a sixth seen just once and roughly 2.3% held by the top ten. The sample comprised peripheral blood. All receptors derive from an adult woman with stable Graves' hyperthyroidism.

Ten or more counts support this clonotype. V usage is TRBV19 and J usage is TRBJ1-1; a possible D gene is TRBD1 (5 bases). Germline CDR1 reads LNHDA; CDR2 reads SQIVND (reference sequence). Deletions cut 5 bases from V and 1 base from J, with 14 bases between. The CDR3 runs 15 residues. CDR3 loop: CASSDPGRQNTEAFF. CDR3 nucleotides: TGTGCCAGTAGTGATCCGGGACGCCAGAACACTGAAGCTTTCTTT. Full variable domain (rest looked up from reference TRBV19 and TRBJ1-1): DGGITQSPKYLFRKEGQNVTLSCEQNLNHDAMYWYRQDPGQGLRLIYYSQIVNDFQKGDIAEGYSVSREKKESFPLTVTSAQKNPTAFYLCASSDPGRQNTEAFFGQGTRLTVV.

This clonotype has at least ten counts. This sequence joins TRBV29-1 and TRBJ2-2, with a weak D call TRBD1 (5 bases). Germline assignment: CDR1 SQVTM and CDR2 ANQGSEA. V was trimmed by 4 bases and J by 1 base, leaving 7 bases between them. This CDR3 is built from 13 residues. CDR3 residues: CSVVGQNTGELFF. CDR3 sequence (DNA): TGCAGCGTTGTGGGGCAGAACACCGGGGAGCTGTTTTTT.

This clonotype was detected many times. This chain joins TRBV4-2 and TRBJ1-2, with D uncertain. The V end was cut by 6 bases, the J end by 0 bases, with 17 bases between. The CDR3 totals 16 residues. Germline CDR1 is LGHNA and CDR2 is YNFKEQ. The CDR3 bases are TGTGCCAGCAGTAGAACGGTGGATGCATCTAACTATGGCTACACCTTC. Its protein is CASSRTVDASNYGYTF.

This clonotype was counted at least ten times. The V call is TRBV6-5, the J call TRBJ1-1; D ambiguous. Germline CDR1 reads MNHEY; CDR2 reads SVGAGI. V dropped 4 bases and J dropped 1 base, with 13 bases sitting between them. CDR3 length: 15 residues. CDR3 region: CASSFQASPNTEAFF. DNA of the CDR3: TGTGCCAGCAGTTTTCAGGCCTCCCCGAACACTGAAGCTTTCTTT.

This clonotype is judged medium-sized. The chain combines TRBV12-3 or TRBV12-4 with TRBJ1-1, with D uncertain. This CDR3 region has 13 residues. V dropped 3 bases and J dropped 1 base, with 6 bases sitting between them. The CDR3 is CASSFSENTEAFF. The CDR3 region has the DNA TGTGCCAGCAGTTTCTCTGAGAACACTGAAGCTTTCTTT.

This clonotype was seen repeatedly, ten times or more. J is TRBJ2-5 and V is TRBV4-3; no clear D. The CDR3 contains 15 residues. V was cut by 4 bases and J by 5 bases, with 17 bases left in between. The germline CDR1 and CDR2 sequences are LGHNA and YSLEER. The CDR3 region is CASSPAFTGSETQYF. CDR3 sequence (DNA): TGCGCCAGCAGCCCCGCCTTCACTGGGTCGGAGACCCAGTACTTC.